Listed below are T cell receptor beta chains from one sample, sequenced in a study of shared clonotypes between healthy human individuals. Using immunoSEQ multiplex PCR, the repertoire was profiled, and TCRdb retains in-frame clones only, with some absent. The data hold approximately 530,000 clones, with roughly 95% observed a single time. Sequencing used naive CD4+ T cells sorted from blood. All receptors come from a woman aged 30 to 39 in good health. The CDR3 runs from the conserved cysteine through the conserved F or W. The D gene is left open where the match is weak.

v_gene	j_gene	d_gene	CDR3aa	CDR3nt
TRBV15	TRBJ2-7	NA	CATRVSTLGRFEQYF	TGTGCCACCAGAGTCTCTACCTTGGGTCGCTTCGAGCAGTACTTC
TRBV29-1	TRBJ2-3	NA	CSVLTRGGITDTQYF	TGCAGCGTTCTAACTAGAGGGGGGATCACAGATACGCAGTATTTT
TRBV28	TRBJ2-5	TRBD1	CASRSGPRGPQETQYF	TGTGCCAGCAGATCGGGGCCGAGGGGGCCCCAAGAGACCCAGTACTTC
TRBV7-9	TRBJ2-7	TRBD2	CASTLGLAGNTPYEQYF	TGTGCCAGCACACTGGGACTAGCGGGAAATACACCCTACGAGCAGTACTTC
TRBV6-5	TRBJ2-7	NA	CASSYRISYEQYF	TGTGCCAGCAGTTACAGGATCTCCTACGAGCAGTACTTC
TRBV18	TRBJ2-7	TRBD1	CASSPQGAHEQYF	TGTGCCAGCTCACCACAGGGGGCCCACGAGCAGTACTTC
TRBV29-1	TRBJ1-1	TRBD1	CSVGDSLRFF	TGCAGCGTTGGGGACAGTTTGCGCTTCTTT
TRBV5-6	TRBJ2-7	NA	CASSSAGRKSYEQYF	TGTGCCAGCAGCTCGGCGGGGAGGAAGTCCTACGAGCAGTACTTC
TRBV5-1	TRBJ2-3	TRBD1	CASSSRTGVPVTDTQYF	TGCGCCAGCAGCTCGAGGACAGGGGTGCCTGTCACAGATACGCAGTATTTT
TRBV7-9	TRBJ1-1	NA	CASSSLVQDEAFF	TGTGCCAGCAGCTCACTGGTTCAGGATGAAGCTTTCTTT
TRBV4-1	TRBJ2-2	NA	CASSQLIRQGRDTGELFF	TGCGCCAGCAGCCAACTTATACGACAGGGGAGGGACACCGGGGAGCTGTTTTTT
TRBV7-8	TRBJ1-5	NA	CASSLGWGQGSIQPQHF	TGTGCCAGCAGCTTAGGTTGGGGGCAGGGGTCAATTCAGCCCCAGCATTTT
TRBV5-1	TRBJ2-5	TRBD2	CASSKTSGEETQYF	TGCGCCAGCAGCAAAACTAGCGGGGAAGAGACCCAGTACTTC
TRBV7-2	TRBJ2-7	NA	CASSFSSYEQYF	TGTGCCAGCAGCTTTAGTTCGTACGAGCAGTACTTC
TRBV19	TRBJ1-5	NA	CARTTTGDQPQHF	TGTGCCAGAACCACGACAGGCGATCAGCCCCAGCATTTT
TRBV15	TRBJ2-5	NA	CATSRGDYGETQYF	TGTGCCACCAGCAGGGGTGATTATGGAGAGACCCAGTACTTC
TRBV7-2	TRBJ2-1	TRBD2	CASSRGRLAGEFYNEQFF	TGTGCCAGCAGCCGCGGTCGGCTAGCGGGAGAGTTTTACAATGAGCAGTTCTTC
TRBV28	TRBJ1-1	TRBD1	CASSSPTGTEAFF	TGTGCCAGCAGTTCCCCGACAGGGACTGAAGCTTTCTTT
TRBV28	TRBJ2-7	TRBD2	CASRWSGRNYEQYF	TGTGCCAGCAGATGGAGCGGGAGAAACTACGAGCAGTACTTC
TRBV4-2	TRBJ2-2	NA	CASSPGDRDTGELFF	TGTGCCAGCAGCCCGGGAGACCGGGACACCGGGGAGCTGTTTTTT
TRBV19	TRBJ2-7	NA	CASRDLNYEQYF	TGTGCCAGCCGGGACTTAAACTACGAGCAGTACTTC
TRBV19	TRBJ2-7	TRBD2	CASRRTSGGSSYEQYF	TGTGCCAGCCGTAGAACTAGCGGGGGGAGCTCCTACGAGCAGTACTTC
TRBV5-4	TRBJ1-2	NA	CASSFSATQKTQYGYTF	TGTGCCAGCAGCTTTTCGGCGACGCAGAAAACTCAATATGGCTACACCTTC